The rows below give T cell receptor beta chains drawn from one sample of a study of blood T cell repertoires in COVID-19. Assay used: immunoSEQ multiplex PCR; TCRdb lists only in-frame clones, some missing. The sample contains about 260,000 clones, more than 75% of which appear only once. Material for sequencing was peripheral blood. Receptors originate from a man aged 35 to 55 who had recovered from COVID-19. The CDR3 runs from the conserved cysteine through the conserved F or W. The D gene is left open where the match is weak. Rows give clone size only sometimes, using once, few, many, or a class for an expanded clone.

CDR3aa: CASSPRQEDEQFF
CDR3nt: TGTGCCAGCAGCCCTAGACAGGAAGATGAGCAGTTCTTC
v_gene: TRBV7-9
j_gene: TRBJ2-1
abundance: .
d_gene: .

CDR3aa: CASSPGQGARIGAEAFF
CDR3nt: TGTGCCAGCAGCCCCGGACAGGGGGCTCGGATAGGGGCTGAAGCTTTCTTT
v_gene: TRBV7-2
j_gene: TRBJ1-1
abundance: .
d_gene: TRBD1

CDR3aa: CASKRTDLYGYTF
CDR3nt: TGTGCCAGCAAGAGGACAGACCTTTATGGCTACACCTTC
v_gene: TRBV12-3/TRBV12-4
j_gene: TRBJ1-2
abundance: .
d_gene: .

CDR3aa: CASSPTGGTDTQYF
CDR3nt: TGTGCCAGCAGCCCGACGGGGGGAACAGATACGCAGTATTTT
v_gene: TRBV7-8
j_gene: TRBJ2-3
abundance: .
d_gene: TRBD2

CDR3aa: CASGSGGRNEQFF
CDR3nt: TGTGCCAGCGGATCGGGAGGACGGAATGAGCAGTTCTTC
v_gene: TRBV6-5
j_gene: TRBJ2-1
abundance: .
d_gene: TRBD2

CDR3aa: CASIPIRAGPGELFF
CDR3nt: TGTGCCAGCATCCCCATCCGAGCGGGACCCGGGGAGCTGTTTTTT
v_gene: TRBV11-2
j_gene: TRBJ2-2
abundance: .
d_gene: TRBD2

CDR3aa: CATSEGAPPYNEQFF
CDR3nt: TGTGCCACCAGTGAGGGGGCACCCCCGTACAATGAGCAGTTCTTC
v_gene: TRBV24-1
j_gene: TRBJ2-1
abundance: .
d_gene: .

CDR3aa: CSVGSAGALQETQYF
CDR3nt: TGCAGCGTTGGGTCAGCGGGGGCCCTCCAAGAGACCCAGTACTTC
v_gene: TRBV29-1
j_gene: TRBJ2-5
abundance: .
d_gene: TRBD2

CDR3aa: CASSLTVNTEAFF
CDR3nt: TGCGCCAGCAGCTTGACAGTTAACACTGAAGCTTTCTTT
v_gene: TRBV5-1
j_gene: TRBJ1-1
abundance: .
d_gene: .

CDR3aa: CASSGGAGSKQFF
CDR3nt: TGTGCCAGCAGCGGGGGAGCGGGCTCAAAGCAGTTCTTC
v_gene: TRBV7-2
j_gene: TRBJ2-1
abundance: .
d_gene: .

CDR3aa: CASSVGDETRFGTGELFF
CDR3nt: TGTGCCAGCAGCGTAGGAGACGAGACTCGGTTCGGCACCGGGGAGCTGTTTTTT
v_gene: TRBV9
j_gene: TRBJ2-2
abundance: .
d_gene: .

CDR3aa: CASSLPLAGGRTGELFF
CDR3nt: TGTGCCAGCAGTCTCCCTCTAGCGGGAGGAAGAACCGGGGAGCTGTTTTTT
v_gene: TRBV27
j_gene: TRBJ2-2
abundance: .
d_gene: TRBD2

CDR3aa: CASAPAERGPEQFF
CDR3nt: TGTGCCAGCGCCCCTGCGGAGCGGGGCCCTGAGCAGTTCTTC
v_gene: TRBV7-8
j_gene: TRBJ2-1
abundance: .
d_gene: TRBD2

CDR3aa: CATSILPTSVDEQFF
CDR3nt: TGTGCCACCAGCATTCTACCGACTAGCGTAGATGAGCAGTTCTTC
v_gene: TRBV15
j_gene: TRBJ2-1
abundance: .
d_gene: TRBD2

CDR3aa: CASRGGKENNSPLHF
CDR3nt: TGTGCCAGCCGCGGAGGCAAGGAAAATAATTCACCCCTCCACTTT
v_gene: TRBV18
j_gene: TRBJ1-6
abundance: few
d_gene: .

CDR3aa: CASSWEGRDQPQHF
CDR3nt: TGTGCCAGCAGCTGGGAGGGGAGGGATCAGCCCCAGCATTTT
v_gene: TRBV6-6
j_gene: TRBJ1-5
abundance: .
d_gene: .

CDR3aa: CASSALPGQGNEKLFF
CDR3nt: TGTGCCAGCAGTGCACTTCCGGGACAGGGGAATGAAAAACTGTTTTTT
v_gene: TRBV25-1
j_gene: TRBJ1-4
abundance: .
d_gene: TRBD1

CDR3aa: CAIRRTGGQGGELFF
CDR3nt: TGTGCCATCCGGAGAACGGGGGGGCAAGGCGGGGAGCTGTTTTTT
v_gene: TRBV10-3
j_gene: TRBJ2-2
abundance: .
d_gene: TRBD2

CDR3aa: CSVQSGQGNGYTF
CDR3nt: TGCAGCGTCCAGTCTGGACAGGGCAATGGCTACACCTTC
v_gene: TRBV29-1
j_gene: TRBJ1-2
abundance: .
d_gene: TRBD1

CDR3aa: CASSPGSEAFF
CDR3nt: TGTGCCAGCAGCCCCGGGAGTGAAGCTTTCTTT
v_gene: TRBV7-9
j_gene: TRBJ1-1
abundance: .
d_gene: .

CDR3aa: CASSEGLAGSQFF
CDR3nt: TGTGCCAGCAGTGAAGGACTAGCGGGGTCGCAGTTCTTC
v_gene: TRBV6-1
j_gene: TRBJ2-1
abundance: .
d_gene: TRBD2

CDR3aa: CASSSVGQSSYNEQFF
CDR3nt: TGTGCCAGCAGCTCGGTAGGACAAAGCTCCTACAATGAGCAGTTCTTC
v_gene: TRBV5-6
j_gene: TRBJ2-1
abundance: .
d_gene: .

CDR3aa: CASSDSGGPVNEQFF
CDR3nt: TGTGCCAGCAGCGATAGCGGGGGCCCTGTCAATGAGCAGTTCTTC
v_gene: TRBV9
j_gene: TRBJ2-1
abundance: .
d_gene: TRBD2

CDR3aa: CASSIQGNSPLHF
CDR3nt: TGTGCCAGTAGTATCCAGGGTAATTCACCCCTCCACTTT
v_gene: TRBV19
j_gene: TRBJ1-6
abundance: .
d_gene: .

CDR3aa: CASRLAAETDTQYF
CDR3nt: TGCGCCAGCCGATTAGCGGCAGAGACAGATACGCAGTATTTT
v_gene: TRBV5-1
j_gene: TRBJ2-3
abundance: .
d_gene: .

CDR3aa: CASSVRGTDTQYF
CDR3nt: TGTGCCAGCAGTGTGAGGGGCACAGATACGCAGTATTTT
v_gene: TRBV2
j_gene: TRBJ2-3
abundance: .
d_gene: .

CDR3aa: CASSYWANSNQPQHF
CDR3nt: TGTGCCAGCAGTTATTGGGCGAATAGCAATCAGCCCCAGCATTTT
v_gene: TRBV6-2/TRBV6-3
j_gene: TRBJ1-5
abundance: .
d_gene: .

CDR3aa: CASSLGEGANQPQHF
CDR3nt: TGTGCCAGCAGCTTAGGAGAGGGGGCTAATCAGCCCCAGCATTTT
v_gene: TRBV7-8
j_gene: TRBJ1-5
abundance: .
d_gene: TRBD1

CDR3aa: CAWRASGGGRVQYF
CDR3nt: TGTGCCTGGAGGGCCAGTGGAGGGGGGAGGGTGCAGTACTTC
v_gene: TRBV30
j_gene: TRBJ2-7
abundance: .
d_gene: .

CDR3aa: CASSFGTGASTEAFF
CDR3nt: TGTGCCAGCAGCTTCGGGACAGGGGCGAGCACTGAAGCTTTCTTT
v_gene: TRBV7-3
j_gene: TRBJ1-1
abundance: once
d_gene: TRBD1

CDR3aa: CASSRLSSGTFSYEQYF
CDR3nt: TGTGCCAGCAGTCGATTGAGTAGCGGGACTTTCTCCTACGAGCAGTACTTC
v_gene: TRBV27
j_gene: TRBJ2-7
abundance: .
d_gene: TRBD2

CDR3aa: CASSHVRGPHEQFF
CDR3nt: TGTGCCAGCAGCCACGTTAGAGGCCCCCATGAGCAGTTCTTC
v_gene: TRBV3-1/TRBV3-2
j_gene: TRBJ2-1
abundance: .
d_gene: .

CDR3aa: CASTGTGDWYEQYF
CDR3nt: TGTGCCAGCACAGGGACAGGGGACTGGTACGAGCAGTACTTC
v_gene: TRBV6-6
j_gene: TRBJ2-7
abundance: .
d_gene: TRBD1

CDR3aa: CASSARQGRNEKLFF
CDR3nt: TGTGCCAGCAGTGCTAGACAGGGACGTAATGAAAAACTGTTTTTT
v_gene: TRBV27
j_gene: TRBJ1-4
abundance: .
d_gene: TRBD1

CDR3aa: CASSFFAGLSDTQYF
CDR3nt: TGTGCCAGCAGCTTTTTTGCGGGGCTCTCAGATACGCAGTATTTT
v_gene: TRBV13
j_gene: TRBJ2-3
abundance: .
d_gene: .

CDR3aa: CISTRASGYTF
CDR3nt: TGCATCTCAACGAGGGCTTCTGGCTACACCTTC
v_gene: TRBV20-1
j_gene: TRBJ1-2
abundance: few
d_gene: .

CDR3aa: CASATGGKSYEQYF
CDR3nt: TGCGCCAGCGCGACAGGGGGGAAGTCCTACGAGCAGTACTTC
v_gene: TRBV5-1
j_gene: TRBJ2-7
abundance: .
d_gene: TRBD1

CDR3aa: CASSIVLATYNEQFF
CDR3nt: TGTGCCAGTAGTATAGTGCTAGCTACCTACAATGAGCAGTTCTTC
v_gene: TRBV19
j_gene: TRBJ2-1
abundance: once
d_gene: .

CDR3aa: CASSLDRGSYGYTF
CDR3nt: TGCGCCAGCAGCTTGGATAGGGGAAGCTATGGCTACACCTTC
v_gene: TRBV5-1
j_gene: TRBJ1-2
abundance: .
d_gene: .

CDR3aa: CASSAGGSGELFF
CDR3nt: TGTGCCAGCAGCGCGGGAGGTTCCGGGGAGCTGTTTTTT
v_gene: TRBV6-4
j_gene: TRBJ2-2
abundance: .
d_gene: TRBD2

CDR3aa: CASSQGGGFDTEAFF
CDR3nt: TGTGCCAGCAGCCAAGGAGGGGGCTTTGACACTGAAGCTTTCTTT
v_gene: TRBV3-1/TRBV3-2
j_gene: TRBJ1-1
abundance: .
d_gene: TRBD1

CDR3aa: CSVEENSSAGGYTF
CDR3nt: TGCAGCGTTGAAGAGAACAGCTCCGCGGGGGGCTACACCTTC
v_gene: TRBV29-1
j_gene: TRBJ1-2
abundance: .
d_gene: .

CDR3aa: CASSLMFAVTNYGYTF
CDR3nt: TGTGCCAGCAGCTTAATGTTTGCGGTTACTAACTATGGCTACACCTTC
v_gene: TRBV7-2
j_gene: TRBJ1-2
abundance: .
d_gene: .

CDR3aa: CASSSGLAGTGELFF
CDR3nt: TGTGCCAGCTCATCTGGACTAGCGGGCACCGGGGAGCTGTTTTTT
v_gene: TRBV18
j_gene: TRBJ2-2
abundance: .
d_gene: TRBD2

CDR3aa: CASSVAGGYNEQYF
CDR3nt: TGTGCCAGCAGCGTAGCGGGAGGGTACAACGAGCAGTACTTC
v_gene: TRBV7-9
j_gene: TRBJ2-7
abundance: once
d_gene: TRBD2

CDR3aa: CASSNGQTDTQYF
CDR3nt: TGTGCCAGCAGCAATGGACAGACAGATACGCAGTATTTT
v_gene: TRBV11-3
j_gene: TRBJ2-3
abundance: once
d_gene: .

CDR3aa: CASSVYAGASTGELFF
CDR3nt: TGTGCCAGCAGCGTATATGCAGGGGCGAGCACCGGGGAGCTGTTTTTT
v_gene: TRBV9
j_gene: TRBJ2-2
abundance: .
d_gene: .

CDR3aa: CASSLEAGLAGGWDQETQYF
CDR3nt: TGTGCCAGCTCACTTGAAGCGGGACTAGCGGGAGGATGGGACCAAGAGACCCAGTACTTC
v_gene: TRBV18
j_gene: TRBJ2-5
abundance: .
d_gene: TRBD2

CDR3aa: CASSSPRGSQETQYF
CDR3nt: TGTGCCAGCAGCTCCCCCAGGGGGAGCCAAGAGACCCAGTACTTC
v_gene: TRBV7-8
j_gene: TRBJ2-5
abundance: .
d_gene: TRBD1